This T cell receptor beta chain is from a study of regulatory T cells in long-lasting Graves disease. Study results and limitations: Persistent disease preferred TRBV28, TRBJ1-2 and TRBJ2-5; new disease, TRBV20-1 and TRBJ2-1.

The CDR3 extends over 16 amino acids. Per the germline V gene, CDR1 is MNHEY and CDR2 is SVGEGT. V lost 0 bases, J lost 2 bases, and 1 base stayed unmatched. This clonotype came up a few times. Its antigen is still unknown. With iRepertoire HTBI primers and Arm-PCR of CDR3 regions, TCR beta libraries were built. TCRdb re-derived calls from the multiplex PCR reads in MiXCR, one entry per CDR3 protein. The sample consists of 450,000 to 700,000 distinct CDR3 sequences, roughly 13% of them appearing once. Time point indicated: newly diagnosed GD, antithyroid drugs for less than 3 months. Extracted RNA from PBMCs served as the source of the TCR library. The patients were enrolled through endocrinology in Xi'an, China. These data were also filed under a second study, of T cells in Graves' hyperthyroidism and ophthalmopathy. From that study: Ophthalmopathy onset followed model prediction by a median approximately 6.2 months.

The sequencing here drew on peripheral blood mononuclear cells (PBMCs), taken at new diagnosis, from a patient treated with antithyroid drugs. The sequence derives from a man aged 30-40 years with Graves disease. This chain links TRBV6-2 or TRBV6-3 with TRBJ1-4; the match to TRBD1 covers 9 bases. CDR3 DNA: TGTGCCAGCAGTTACTCACAGGGGGCGACTAATGAAAAACTGTTTTTT. This sequence encodes CASSYSQGATNEKLFF.